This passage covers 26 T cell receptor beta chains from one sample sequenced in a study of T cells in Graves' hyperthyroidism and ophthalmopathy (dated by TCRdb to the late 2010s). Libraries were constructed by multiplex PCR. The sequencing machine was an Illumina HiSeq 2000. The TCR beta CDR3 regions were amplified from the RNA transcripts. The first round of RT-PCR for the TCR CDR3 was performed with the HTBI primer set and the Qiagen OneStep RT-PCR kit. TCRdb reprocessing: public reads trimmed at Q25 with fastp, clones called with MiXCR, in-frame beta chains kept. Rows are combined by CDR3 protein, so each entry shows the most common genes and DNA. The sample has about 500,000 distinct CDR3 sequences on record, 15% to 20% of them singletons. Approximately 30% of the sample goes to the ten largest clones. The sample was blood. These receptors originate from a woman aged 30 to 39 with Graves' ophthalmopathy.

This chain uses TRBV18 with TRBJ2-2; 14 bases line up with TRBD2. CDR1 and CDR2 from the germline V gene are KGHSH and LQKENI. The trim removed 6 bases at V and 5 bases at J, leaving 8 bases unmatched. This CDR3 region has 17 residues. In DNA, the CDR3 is TGTGCCAGCTCGCCTCCGGGACTAGCGGGAGTTACCGGGGAGCTGTTTTTT. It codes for CASSPPGLAGVTGELFF.

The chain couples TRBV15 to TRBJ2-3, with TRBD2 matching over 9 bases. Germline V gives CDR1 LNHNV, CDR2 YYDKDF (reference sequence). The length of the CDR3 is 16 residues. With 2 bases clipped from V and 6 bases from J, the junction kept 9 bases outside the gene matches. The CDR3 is CATSRPPAGGLDTQYF. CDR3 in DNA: TGTGCCACCAGCAGACCCCCAGCGGGAGGCCTGGATACGCAGTATTTT.

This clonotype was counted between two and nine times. CDR3 DNA sequence: TGTGCCAGCATCCTACAGGGGGCATTGAACACTGAAGCTTTCTTT. This translates into CASILQGALNTEAFF. The rearrangement links TRBV5-6 to TRBJ1-1, with TRBD1 matching over 9 bases. Trimming cost V 6 bases and J 0 bases; bases outside gene matches: 6. CDR1 is SGHDT and CDR2 is YYEEEE in the germline V gene. The CDR3 loop spans 15 amino acids.

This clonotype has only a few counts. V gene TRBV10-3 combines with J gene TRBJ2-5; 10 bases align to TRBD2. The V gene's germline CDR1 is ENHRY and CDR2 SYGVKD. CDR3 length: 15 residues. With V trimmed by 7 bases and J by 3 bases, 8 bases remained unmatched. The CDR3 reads CAINDGGLAEETQYF. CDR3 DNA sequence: TGTGCCATCAATGACGGTGGACTAGCGGAAGAGACCCAGTACTTC.

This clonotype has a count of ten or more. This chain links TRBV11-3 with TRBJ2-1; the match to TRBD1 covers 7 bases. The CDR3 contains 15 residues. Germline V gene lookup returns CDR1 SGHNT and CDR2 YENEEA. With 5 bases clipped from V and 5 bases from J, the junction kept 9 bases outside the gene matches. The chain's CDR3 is CASSDTGTANNEQFF. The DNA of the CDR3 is TGTGCCAGCAGCGATACCGGGACAGCAAACAATGAGCAGTTCTTC.

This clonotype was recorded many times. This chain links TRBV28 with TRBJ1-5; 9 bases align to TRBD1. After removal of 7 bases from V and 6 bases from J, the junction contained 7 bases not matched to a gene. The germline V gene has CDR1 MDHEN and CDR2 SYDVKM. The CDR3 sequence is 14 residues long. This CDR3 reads CASIPGTGLQPQHF. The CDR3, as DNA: TGTGCCAGCATTCCTGGGACAGGGCTTCAGCCCCAGCATTTT.

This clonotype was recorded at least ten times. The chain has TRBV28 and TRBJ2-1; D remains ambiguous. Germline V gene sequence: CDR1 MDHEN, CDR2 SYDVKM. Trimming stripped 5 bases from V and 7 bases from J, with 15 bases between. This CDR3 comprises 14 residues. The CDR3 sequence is CASSPSALRNEQFF. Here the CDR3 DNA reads TGTGCCAGCAGTCCGTCCGCCCTTAGAAATGAGCAGTTCTTC.

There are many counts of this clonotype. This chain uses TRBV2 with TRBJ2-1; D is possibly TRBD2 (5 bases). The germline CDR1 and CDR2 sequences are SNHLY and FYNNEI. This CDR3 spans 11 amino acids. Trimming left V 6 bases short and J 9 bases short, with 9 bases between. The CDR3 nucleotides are TGTGCCAGCAGGAGGGTCGGTGAGCAGTTCTTC. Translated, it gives CASRRVGEQFF.

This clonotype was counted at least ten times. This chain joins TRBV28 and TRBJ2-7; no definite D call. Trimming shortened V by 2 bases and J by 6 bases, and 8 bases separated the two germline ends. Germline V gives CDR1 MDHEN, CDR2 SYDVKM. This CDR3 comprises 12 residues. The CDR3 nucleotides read TGTGCCAGCAGTTTAGGTTGGGGCGAGCAGTACTTC. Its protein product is CASSLGWGEQYF.

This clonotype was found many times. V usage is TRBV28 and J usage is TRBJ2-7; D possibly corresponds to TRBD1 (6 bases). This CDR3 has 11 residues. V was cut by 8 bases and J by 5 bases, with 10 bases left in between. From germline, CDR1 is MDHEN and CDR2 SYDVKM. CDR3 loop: CASGDTDEQYF. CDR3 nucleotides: TGTGCCAGCGGGGACACCGACGAGCAGTACTTC.

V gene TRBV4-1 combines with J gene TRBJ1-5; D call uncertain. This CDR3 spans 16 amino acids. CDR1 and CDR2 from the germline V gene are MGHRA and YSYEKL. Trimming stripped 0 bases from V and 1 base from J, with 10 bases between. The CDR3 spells CASSQDRKVSNQPQHF. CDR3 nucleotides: TGCGCCAGCAGCCAAGATCGGAAGGTGAGCAATCAGCCCCAGCATTTT.

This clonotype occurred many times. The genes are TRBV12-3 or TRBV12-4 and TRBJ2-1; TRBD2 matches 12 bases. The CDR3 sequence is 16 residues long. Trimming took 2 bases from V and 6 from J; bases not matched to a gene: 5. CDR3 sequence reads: CASSLRLAGVVNEQFF. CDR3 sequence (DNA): TGTGCCAGCAGTTTAAGACTAGCGGGAGTGGTCAATGAGCAGTTCTTC.

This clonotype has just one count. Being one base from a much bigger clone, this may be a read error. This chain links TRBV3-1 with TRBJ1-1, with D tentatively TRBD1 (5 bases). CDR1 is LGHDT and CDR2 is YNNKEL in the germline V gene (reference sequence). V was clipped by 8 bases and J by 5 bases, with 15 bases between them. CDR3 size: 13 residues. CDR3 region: CASWSSGLTEAFF. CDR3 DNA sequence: TGTGCCAGCTGGTCCTCAGGGTTAACTGAAGCTTTCTTT.

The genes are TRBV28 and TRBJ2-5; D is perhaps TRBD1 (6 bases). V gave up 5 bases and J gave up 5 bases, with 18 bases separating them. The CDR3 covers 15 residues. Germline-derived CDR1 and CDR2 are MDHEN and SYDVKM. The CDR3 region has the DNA TGTGCCAGCAGTCCACCCCAAACAGGGTTGGAGACCCAGTACTTC. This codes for CASSPPQTGLETQYF.

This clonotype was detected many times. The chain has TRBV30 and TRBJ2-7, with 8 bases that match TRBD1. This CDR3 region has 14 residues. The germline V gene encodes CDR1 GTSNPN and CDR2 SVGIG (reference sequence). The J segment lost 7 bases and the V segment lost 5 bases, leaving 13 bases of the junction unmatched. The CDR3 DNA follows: TGTGCCTGGGCGCGCAGGGGGCCCTCCGGGGAGCAGTACTTC. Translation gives CAWARRGPSGEQYF.

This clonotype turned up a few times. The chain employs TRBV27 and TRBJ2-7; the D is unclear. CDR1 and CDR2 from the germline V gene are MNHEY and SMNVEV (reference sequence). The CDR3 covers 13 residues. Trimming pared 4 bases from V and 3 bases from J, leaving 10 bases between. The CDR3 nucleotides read TGTGCCAGCAGTTCTGGTAGCTACTACGAGCAGTACTTC. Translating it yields CASSSGSYYEQYF.

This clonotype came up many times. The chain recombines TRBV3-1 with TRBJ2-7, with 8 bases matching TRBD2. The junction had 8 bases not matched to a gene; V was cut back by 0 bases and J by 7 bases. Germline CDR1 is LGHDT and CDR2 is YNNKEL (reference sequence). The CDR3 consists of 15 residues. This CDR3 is CASSQDKLAAREQYF. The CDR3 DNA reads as TGTGCCAGCAGCCAAGATAAACTAGCGGCGAGAGAGCAGTACTTC.

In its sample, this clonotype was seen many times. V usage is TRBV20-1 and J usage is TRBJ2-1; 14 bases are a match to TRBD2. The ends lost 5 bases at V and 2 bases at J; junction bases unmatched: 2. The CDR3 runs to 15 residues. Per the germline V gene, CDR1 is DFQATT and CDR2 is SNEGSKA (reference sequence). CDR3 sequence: CSAGTSGSPYNEQFF. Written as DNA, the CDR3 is TGCAGTGCTGGGACTAGCGGGAGTCCCTACAATGAGCAGTTCTTC.

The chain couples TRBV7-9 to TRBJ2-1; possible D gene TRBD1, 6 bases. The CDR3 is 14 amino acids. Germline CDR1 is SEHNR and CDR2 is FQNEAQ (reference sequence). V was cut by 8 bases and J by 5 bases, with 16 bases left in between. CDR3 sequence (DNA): TGTGCCAGCCTACTGGGGGCAGAAGACAATGAGCAGTTCTTC. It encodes CASLLGAEDNEQFF.

The CDR3 region has the DNA TGTGCCAGCAGCTTAGGTGGGGGCCTAGCGGGAGGCTCCTCCGGGGAGCTGTTTTTT. The encoded protein is CASSLGGGLAGGSSGELFF. J is TRBJ2-2 and V is TRBV7-2; TRBD2 matches at 11 bases. CDR1 and CDR2 from the germline V gene are SGHTA and FQGNSA. This CDR3 contains 19 residues. V lost 1 base to trimming and J lost 6 bases; unmatched junction nucleotides: 13.

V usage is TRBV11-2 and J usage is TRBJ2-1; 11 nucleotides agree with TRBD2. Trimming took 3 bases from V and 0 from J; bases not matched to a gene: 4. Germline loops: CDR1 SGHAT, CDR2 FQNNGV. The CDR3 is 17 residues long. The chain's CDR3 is CASSFASGRSSYNEQFF. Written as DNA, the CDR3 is TGTGCCAGCAGCTTTGCTAGCGGGAGGTCCTCCTACAATGAGCAGTTCTTC. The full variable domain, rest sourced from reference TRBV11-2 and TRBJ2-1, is EAGVAQSPRYKIIEKRQSVAFWCNPISGHATLYWYQQILGQGPKLLIQFQNNGVVDDSQLPKDRFSAERLKGVDSTLKIQPAKLEDSAVYLCASSFASGRSSYNEQFFGPGTRLTVL.

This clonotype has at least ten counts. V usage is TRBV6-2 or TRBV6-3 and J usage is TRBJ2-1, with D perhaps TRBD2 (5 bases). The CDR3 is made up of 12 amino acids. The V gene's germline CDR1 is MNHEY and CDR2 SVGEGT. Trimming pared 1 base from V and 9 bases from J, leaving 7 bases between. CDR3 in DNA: TGTGCCAGCAGTTACTGGACTGGTGAGCAGTTCTTC. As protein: CASSYWTGEQFF.

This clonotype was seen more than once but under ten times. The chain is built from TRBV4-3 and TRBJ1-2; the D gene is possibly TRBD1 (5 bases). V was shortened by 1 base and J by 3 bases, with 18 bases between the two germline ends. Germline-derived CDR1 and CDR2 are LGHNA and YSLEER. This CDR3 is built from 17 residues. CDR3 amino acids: CASSQGVRAELDYGYTF. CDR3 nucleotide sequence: TGCGCCAGCAGCCAAGGTGTCAGGGCCGAGCTTGACTATGGCTACACCTTC.

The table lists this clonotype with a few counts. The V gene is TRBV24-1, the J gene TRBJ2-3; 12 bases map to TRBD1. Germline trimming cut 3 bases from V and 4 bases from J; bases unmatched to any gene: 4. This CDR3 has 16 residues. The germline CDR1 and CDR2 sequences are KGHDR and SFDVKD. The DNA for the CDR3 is TGTGCCACCAGTGATGGGGGACAGGGGGCCTCAGATACGCAGTATTTT. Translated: CATSDGGQGASDTQYF.

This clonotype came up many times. This CDR3 reads CASSSTGWEQFF. The CDR3 DNA sequence: TGTGCCAGCAGTTCAACAGGTTGGGAGCAGTTCTTC. The chain has TRBV28 and TRBJ2-1, with TRBD1 as a possible D gene (5 bases). Trimming removed 4 bases from V and 10 bases from J, with 11 bases in between. The CDR3 has 12 residues. Germline V gene data show CDR1 as MDHEN and CDR2 as SYDVKM.

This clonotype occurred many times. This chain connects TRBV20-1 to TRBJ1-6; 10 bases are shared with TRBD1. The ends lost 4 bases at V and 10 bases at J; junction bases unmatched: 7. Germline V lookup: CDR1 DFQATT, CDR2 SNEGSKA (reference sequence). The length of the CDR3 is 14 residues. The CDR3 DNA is TGCAGTGCTAACACCGGGACAGGGGTATCACCCCTCCACTTT. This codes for CSANTGTGVSPLHF.